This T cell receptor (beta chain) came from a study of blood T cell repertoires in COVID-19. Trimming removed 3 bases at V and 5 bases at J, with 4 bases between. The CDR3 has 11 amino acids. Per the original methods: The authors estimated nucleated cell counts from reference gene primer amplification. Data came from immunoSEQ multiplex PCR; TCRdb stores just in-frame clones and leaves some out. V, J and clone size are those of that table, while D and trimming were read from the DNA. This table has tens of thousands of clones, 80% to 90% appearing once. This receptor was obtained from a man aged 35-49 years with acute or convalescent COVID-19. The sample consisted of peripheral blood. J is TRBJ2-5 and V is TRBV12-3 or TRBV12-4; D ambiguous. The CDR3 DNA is TGTGCCAGCAGTTTTTCGGAGACCCAGTACTTC. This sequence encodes CASSFSETQYF.